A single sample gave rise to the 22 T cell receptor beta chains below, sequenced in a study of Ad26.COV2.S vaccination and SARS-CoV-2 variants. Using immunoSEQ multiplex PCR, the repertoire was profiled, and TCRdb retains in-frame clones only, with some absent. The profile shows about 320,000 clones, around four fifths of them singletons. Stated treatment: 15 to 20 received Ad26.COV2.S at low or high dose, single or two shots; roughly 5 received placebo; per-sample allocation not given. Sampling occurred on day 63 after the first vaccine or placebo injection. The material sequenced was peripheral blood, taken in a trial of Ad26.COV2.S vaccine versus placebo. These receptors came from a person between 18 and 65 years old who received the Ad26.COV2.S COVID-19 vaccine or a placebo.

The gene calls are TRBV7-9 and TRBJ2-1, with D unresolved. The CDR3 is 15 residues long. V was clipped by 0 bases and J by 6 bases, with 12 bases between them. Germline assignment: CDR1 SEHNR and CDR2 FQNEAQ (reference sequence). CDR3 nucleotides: TGTGCCAGCAGCTTAGCGGCCCTGATTCGCAATGAGCAGTTCTTC. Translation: CASSLAALIRNEQFF.

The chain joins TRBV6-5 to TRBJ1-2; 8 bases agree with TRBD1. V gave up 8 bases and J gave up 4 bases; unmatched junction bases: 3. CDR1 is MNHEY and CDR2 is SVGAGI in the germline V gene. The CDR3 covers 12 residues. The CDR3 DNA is TGTGCCAGCGGGGACAGGCCCTATGGCTACACCTTC. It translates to CASGDRPYGYTF.

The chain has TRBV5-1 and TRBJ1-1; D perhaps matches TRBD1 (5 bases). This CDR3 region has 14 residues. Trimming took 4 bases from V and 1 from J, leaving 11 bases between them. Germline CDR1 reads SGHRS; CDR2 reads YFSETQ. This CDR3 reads CASSKTAQNTEAFF. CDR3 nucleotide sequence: TGCGCCAGCAGCAAGACAGCCCAGAACACTGAAGCTTTCTTT.

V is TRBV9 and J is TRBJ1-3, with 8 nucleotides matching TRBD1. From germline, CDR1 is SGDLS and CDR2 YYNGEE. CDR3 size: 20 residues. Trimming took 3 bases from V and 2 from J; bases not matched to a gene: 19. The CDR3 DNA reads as TGTGCCAGCAGCGCCCATGCGGGACAGGTATTGGCCGGTGCTGGAAACACCATATATTTT. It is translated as CASSAHAGQVLAGAGNTIYF. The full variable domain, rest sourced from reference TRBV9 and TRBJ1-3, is DSGVTQTPKHLITATGQRVTLRCSPRSGDLSVYWYQQSLDQGLQFLIQYYNGEERAKGNILERFSAQQFPDLHSELNLSSLELGDSALYFCASSAHAGQVLAGAGNTIYFGEGSWLTVV.

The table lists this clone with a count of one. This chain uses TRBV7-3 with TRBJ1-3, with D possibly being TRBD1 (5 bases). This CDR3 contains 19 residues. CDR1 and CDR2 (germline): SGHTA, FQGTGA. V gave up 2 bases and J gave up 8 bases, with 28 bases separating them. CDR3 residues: CASSLVPGHYGVTADTIYF. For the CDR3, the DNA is TGTGCCAGCAGCTTAGTCCCCGGACATTACGGAGTGACAGCGGACACCATATATTTT. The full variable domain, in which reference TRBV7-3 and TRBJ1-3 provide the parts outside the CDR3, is GAGVSQTPSNKVTEKGKYVELRCDPISGHTALYWYRQSLGQGPEFLIYFQGTGAADDSGLPNDRFFAVRPEGSVSTLKIQRTERGDSAVYLCASSLVPGHYGVTADTIYFGEGSWLTVV.

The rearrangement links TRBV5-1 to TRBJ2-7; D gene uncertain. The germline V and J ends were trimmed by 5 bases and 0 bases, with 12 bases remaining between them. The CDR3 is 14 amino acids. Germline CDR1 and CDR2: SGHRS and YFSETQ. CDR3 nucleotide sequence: TGCGCCAGCAGAAAAGATCCGGGCTCCTACGAGCAGTACTTC. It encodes CASRKDPGSYEQYF.

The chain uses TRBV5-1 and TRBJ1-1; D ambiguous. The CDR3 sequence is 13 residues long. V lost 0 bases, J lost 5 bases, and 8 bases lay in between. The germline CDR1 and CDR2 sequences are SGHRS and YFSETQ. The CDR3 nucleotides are TGCGCCAGCAGCTTGGATTGGGGTACTGAAGCTTTCTTT. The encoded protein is CASSLDWGTEAFF.

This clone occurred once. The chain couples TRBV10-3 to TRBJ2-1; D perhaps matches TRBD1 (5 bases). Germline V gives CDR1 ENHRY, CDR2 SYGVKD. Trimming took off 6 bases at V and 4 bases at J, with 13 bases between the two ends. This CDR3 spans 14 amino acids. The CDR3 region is CAIRAGQDYNEQFF. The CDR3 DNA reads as TGTGCCATCAGAGCTGGACAAGATTACAATGAGCAGTTCTTC.

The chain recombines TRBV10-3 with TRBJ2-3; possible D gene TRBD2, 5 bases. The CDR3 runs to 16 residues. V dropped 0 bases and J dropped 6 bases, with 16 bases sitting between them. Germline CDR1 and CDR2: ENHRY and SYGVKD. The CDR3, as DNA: TGTGCCATCAGTGAGTCGAGGAGGATAGGAGTGGATACGCAGTATTTT. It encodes CAISESRRIGVDTQYF.

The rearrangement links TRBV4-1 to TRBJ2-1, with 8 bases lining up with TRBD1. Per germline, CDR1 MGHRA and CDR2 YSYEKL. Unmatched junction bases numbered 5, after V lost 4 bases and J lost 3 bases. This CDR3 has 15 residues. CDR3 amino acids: CASSRPDRDYNEQFF. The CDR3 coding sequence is TGCGCCAGCAGCCGTCCGGACAGGGACTACAATGAGCAGTTCTTC.

The CDR3: CASTISGTPAFF. The CDR3 DNA sequence: TGTGCCAGTACCATATCCGGGACACCGGCGTTCTTC. This chain connects TRBV19 to TRBJ2-1; tentative D call: TRBD1 (6 bases). CDR1 and CDR2 from the germline V gene are LNHDA and SQIVND (reference sequence). CDR3 length: 12 residues. Trimming cost V 7 bases and J 15 bases, with 19 bases left between them.

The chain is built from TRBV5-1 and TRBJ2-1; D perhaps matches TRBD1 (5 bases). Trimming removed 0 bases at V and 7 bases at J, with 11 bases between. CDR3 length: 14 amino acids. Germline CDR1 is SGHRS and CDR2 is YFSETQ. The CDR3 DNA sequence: TGCGCCAGCAGCTTGGGACAGAAATCAAATGAGCAGTTCTTC. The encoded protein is CASSLGQKSNEQFF.

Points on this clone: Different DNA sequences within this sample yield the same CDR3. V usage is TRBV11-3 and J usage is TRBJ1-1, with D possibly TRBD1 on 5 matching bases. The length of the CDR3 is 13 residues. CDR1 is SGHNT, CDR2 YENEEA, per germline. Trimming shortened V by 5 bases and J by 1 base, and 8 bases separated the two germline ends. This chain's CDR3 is CASSLTGNTEAFF. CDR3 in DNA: TGTGCCAGCAGCCTCACAGGGAACACTGAAGCTTTCTTT. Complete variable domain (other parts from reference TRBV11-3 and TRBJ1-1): EAGVVQSPRYKIIEKKQPVAFWCNPISGHNTLYWYLQNLGQGPELLIRYENEEAVDDSQLPKDRFSAERLKGVDSTLKIQPAELGDSAVYLCASSLTGNTEAFFGQGTRLTVV.

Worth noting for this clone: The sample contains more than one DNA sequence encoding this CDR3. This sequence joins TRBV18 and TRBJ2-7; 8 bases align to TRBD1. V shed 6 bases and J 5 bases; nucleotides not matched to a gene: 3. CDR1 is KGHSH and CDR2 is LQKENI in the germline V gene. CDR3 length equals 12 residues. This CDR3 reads CASSPTGDEQYF. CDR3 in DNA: TGTGCCAGCTCGCCGACAGGGGACGAGCAGTACTTC.

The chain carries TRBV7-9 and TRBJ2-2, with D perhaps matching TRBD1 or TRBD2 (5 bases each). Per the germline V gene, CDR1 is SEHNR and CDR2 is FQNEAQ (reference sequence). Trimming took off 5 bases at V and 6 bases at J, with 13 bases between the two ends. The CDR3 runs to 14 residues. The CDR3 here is CASSLEGSSGELFF. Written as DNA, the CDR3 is TGTGCCAGCAGCCTCGAGGGGTCCTCCGGGGAGCTGTTTTTT. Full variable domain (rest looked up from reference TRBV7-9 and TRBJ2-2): DTGVSQNPRHKITKRGQNVTFRCDPISEHNRLYWYRQTLGQGPEFLTYFQNEAQLEKSRLLSDRFSAERPKGSFSTLEIQRTEQGDSAMYLCASSLEGSSGELFFGEGSRLTVL.

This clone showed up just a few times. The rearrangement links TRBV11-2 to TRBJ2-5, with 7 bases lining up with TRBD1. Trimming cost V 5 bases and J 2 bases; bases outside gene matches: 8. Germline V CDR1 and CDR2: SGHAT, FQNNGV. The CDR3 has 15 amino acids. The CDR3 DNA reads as TGTGCCAGCAGCATAAGACAGGGCTCTCAAGAGACCCAGTACTTC. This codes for CASSIRQGSQETQYF. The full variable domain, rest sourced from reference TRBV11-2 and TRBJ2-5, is EAGVAQSPRYKIIEKRQSVAFWCNPISGHATLYWYQQILGQGPKLLIQFQNNGVVDDSQLPKDRFSAERLKGVDSTLKIQPAKLEDSAVYLCASSIRQGSQETQYFGPGTRLLVL.

The CDR3 region has the DNA TGTGCCAGCAGCTTGGGCCCCGCCGGGGAGCTGTTTTTT. Protein sequence: CASSLGPAGELFF. The V call is TRBV5-5, the J call TRBJ2-2; the D is unclear. This CDR3 comprises 13 residues. Germline values: CDR1 SGHKS, CDR2 YYEKEE (reference sequence). V lost 0 bases to trimming and J lost 6 bases, with 6 bases between them.

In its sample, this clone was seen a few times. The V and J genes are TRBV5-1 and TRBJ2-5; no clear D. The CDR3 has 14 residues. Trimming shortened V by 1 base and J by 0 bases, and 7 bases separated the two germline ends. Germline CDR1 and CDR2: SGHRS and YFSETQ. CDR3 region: CASSLYSYQETQYF. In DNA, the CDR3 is TGCGCCAGCAGCTTGTACTCGTACCAAGAGACCCAGTACTTC.

The CDR3 DNA follows: TGTGCCAGTAAAAACAGGGGCGATGAGCAGTTCTTC. It encodes CASKNRGDEQFF. This chain uses TRBV19 with TRBJ2-1; 7 bases fit TRBD1. Germline CDR1 reads LNHDA; CDR2 reads SQIVND (reference sequence). The V and J ends lost 7 bases and 8 bases, in that order; junction bases with no gene match: 5. This CDR3 is built from 12 residues. The full variable domain, completed using reference TRBV19 and TRBJ2-1, is DGGITQSPKYLFRKEGQNVTLSCEQNLNHDAMYWYRQDPGQGLRLIYYSQIVNDFQKGDIAEGYSVSREKKESFPLTVTSAQKNPTAFYLCASKNRGDEQFFGPGTRLTVL.

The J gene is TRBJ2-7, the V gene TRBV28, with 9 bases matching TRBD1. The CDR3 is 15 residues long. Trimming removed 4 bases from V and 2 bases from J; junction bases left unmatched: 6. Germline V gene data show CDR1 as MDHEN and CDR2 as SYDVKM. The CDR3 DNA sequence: TGTGCCAGCAGTTCGGGACAGGGTATTCCCTACGAGCAGTACTTC. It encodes CASSSGQGIPYEQYF.

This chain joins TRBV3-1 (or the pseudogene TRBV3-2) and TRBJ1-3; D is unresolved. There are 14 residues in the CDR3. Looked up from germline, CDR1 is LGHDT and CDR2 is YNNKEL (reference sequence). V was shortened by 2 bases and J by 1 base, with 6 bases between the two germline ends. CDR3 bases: TGTGCCAGCAGCCAACGCGTGTCTGGAAACACCATATATTTT. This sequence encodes CASSQRVSGNTIYF.

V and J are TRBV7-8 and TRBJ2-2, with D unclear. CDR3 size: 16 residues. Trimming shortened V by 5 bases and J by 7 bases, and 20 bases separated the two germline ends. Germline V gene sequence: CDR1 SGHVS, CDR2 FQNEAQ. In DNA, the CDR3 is TGTGCCAGCAGCGCAAGAACCGGGTCGACGGGCGGGGAGCTGTTTTTT. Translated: CASSARTGSTGGELFF. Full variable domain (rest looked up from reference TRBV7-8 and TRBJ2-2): GAGVSQSPRYKVAKRGQDVALRCDPISGHVSLFWYQQALGQGPEFLTYFQNEAQLDKSGLPSDRFFAERPEGSVSTLKIQRTQQEDSAVYLCASSARTGSTGGELFFGEGSRLTVL.